This T cell receptor (beta chain) appears in the sequencing data of a study of shared clonotypes between healthy human individuals. Study findings and constraints: Few donors restricted represented genetic and exposure-history diversity.

As processed by the authors: Filtering was not the same, since immunoSEQ gave junction-only sequences without quality scores. This table comes from immunoSEQ multiplex PCR, and its TCRdb copy is limited to in-frame clones, with some not included. The DNA gave D and trimming, while V, J and clone size come from that table. The sample has about 1,900,000 clones, roughly 95% seen once; the top ten hold around 1.2%. A word on this clone: Its specificity is unknown.

V lost 4 bases and J 3 bases, leaving 8 bases between the germline ends. CDR3 length equals 12 residues. Germline values: CDR1 SGHTS, CDR2 YDEGEE. Naive CD8 cells were CD45RO-negative, positively selected for CCR7, excluding terminally differentiated effector memory CD45RA+ cells. The sequenced sample consisted of naive CD8+ T cells sorted from blood. This receptor was taken from a man between 18 and 29 years old in good health. The chain uses TRBV5-8 and TRBJ2-7; a weak D match, TRBD1 (5 bases). CDR3 amino acids: CASSPDNYEQYF. CDR3 nucleotides: TGTGCCAGCAGCCCGGACAACTACGAGCAGTACTTC.